The clone carrying this T cell receptor (beta chain) was detected many times. Its antigen is still unknown. The data derive from a study of T cell repertoires in cytomegalovirus infection. Points from the study as a whole: There were HLA-C-restricted CMV-specific TCR beta clonotypes dominating the ex vivo response.

One entry per CDR3 protein results from TCRdb running MiXCR on the reads. Among 200,000 to 300,000 distinct CDR3 sequences listed, approximately 9.2% were seen once. The CDR3 sequence is 11 residues long. V was clipped by 8 bases and J by 8 bases, with 12 bases between them. The rearrangement joins TRBV12-3 or TRBV12-4 to TRBJ1-2; tentatively, D is TRBD1 (5 bases). Sequenced input: PBMCs. The origin of this receptor is a human donor in good health (CMV status not recorded). Some clones in this sample may be carry-over from other donors' samples. The CDR3, as DNA: TGTGCCAGCGTGAGATCAGGGGGCTACACCTTC. As protein: CASVRSGGYTF.